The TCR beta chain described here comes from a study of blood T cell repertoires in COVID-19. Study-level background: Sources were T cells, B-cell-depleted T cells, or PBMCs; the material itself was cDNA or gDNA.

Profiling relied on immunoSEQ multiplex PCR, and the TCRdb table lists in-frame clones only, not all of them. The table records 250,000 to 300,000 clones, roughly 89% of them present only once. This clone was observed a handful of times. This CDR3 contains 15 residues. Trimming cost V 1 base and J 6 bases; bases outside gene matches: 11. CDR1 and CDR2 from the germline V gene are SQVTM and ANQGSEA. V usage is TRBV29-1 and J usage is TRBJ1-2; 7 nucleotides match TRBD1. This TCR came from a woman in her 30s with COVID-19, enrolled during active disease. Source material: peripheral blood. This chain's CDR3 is CSVEGPGGPSDGYTF. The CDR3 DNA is TGCAGCGTTGAAGGCCCAGGGGGGCCCTCTGATGGCTACACCTTC.